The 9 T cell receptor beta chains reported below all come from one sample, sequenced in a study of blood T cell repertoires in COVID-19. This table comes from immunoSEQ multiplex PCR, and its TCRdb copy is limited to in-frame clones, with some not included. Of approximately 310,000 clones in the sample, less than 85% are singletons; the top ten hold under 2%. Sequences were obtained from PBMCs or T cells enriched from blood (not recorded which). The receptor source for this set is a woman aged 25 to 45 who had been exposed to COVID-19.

CDR3 DNA: TGTGCCACCAGTGATAGCGGGAGGGTTAACTATGGCTACACCTTC. It yields the protein CATSDSGRVNYGYTF. The rearrangement uses TRBV24-1 and TRBJ1-2; no reliable D call. The CDR3 runs to 15 residues. Trimming shortened V by 3 bases and J by 1 base, and 11 bases separated the two germline ends. Germline loops: CDR1 KGHDR, CDR2 SFDVKD.

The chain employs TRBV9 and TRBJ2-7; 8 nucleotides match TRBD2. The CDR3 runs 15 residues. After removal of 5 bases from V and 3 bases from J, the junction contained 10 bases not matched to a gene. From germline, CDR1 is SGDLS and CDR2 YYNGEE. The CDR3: CASSPLAGPDYEQYF. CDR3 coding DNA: TGTGCCAGCAGTCCTTTAGCGGGACCAGACTACGAGCAGTACTTC.

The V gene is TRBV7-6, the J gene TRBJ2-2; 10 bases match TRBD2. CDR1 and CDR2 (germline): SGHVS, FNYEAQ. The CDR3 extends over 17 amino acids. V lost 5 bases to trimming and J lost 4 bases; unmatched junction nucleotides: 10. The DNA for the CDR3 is TGTGCCAGCAGCCCCGGACCTGGACTAGCGGTCACCGGGGAGCTGTTTTTT. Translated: CASSPGPGLAVTGELFF.

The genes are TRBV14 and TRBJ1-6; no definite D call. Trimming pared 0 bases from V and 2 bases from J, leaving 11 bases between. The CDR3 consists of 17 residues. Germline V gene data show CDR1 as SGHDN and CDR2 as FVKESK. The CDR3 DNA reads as TGTGCCAGCAGCCAAGATTTTTCGGAGGCCTATAATTCACCCCTCCACTTT. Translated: CASSQDFSEAYNSPLHF.

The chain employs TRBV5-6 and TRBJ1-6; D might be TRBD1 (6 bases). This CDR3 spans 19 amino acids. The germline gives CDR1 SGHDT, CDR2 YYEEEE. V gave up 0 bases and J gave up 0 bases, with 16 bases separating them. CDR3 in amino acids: CASSLANGQGSSYNSPLHF. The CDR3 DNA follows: TGTGCCAGCAGCTTGGCCAACGGGCAGGGGAGCTCCTATAATTCACCCCTCCACTTT.

CDR3 bases: TGTGCCAGCAGTCCAACGGTGGGGGGTTCACCCCTCCACTTT. This translates into CASSPTVGGSPLHF. The rearrangement uses TRBV27 and TRBJ1-6; D is possibly TRBD1 (5 bases). Germline V CDR1 and CDR2: MNHEY, SMNVEV (reference sequence). V was shortened by 5 bases and J by 9 bases, with 14 bases between the two germline ends. The CDR3 extends over 14 amino acids.

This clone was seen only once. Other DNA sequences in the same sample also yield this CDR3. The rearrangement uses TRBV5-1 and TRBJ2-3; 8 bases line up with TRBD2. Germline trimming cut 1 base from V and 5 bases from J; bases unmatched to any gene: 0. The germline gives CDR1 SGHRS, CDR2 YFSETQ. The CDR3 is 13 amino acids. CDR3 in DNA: TGCGCCAGCAGCTTGAGCGGGAGAGATACGCAGTATTTT. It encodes CASSLSGRDTQYF.

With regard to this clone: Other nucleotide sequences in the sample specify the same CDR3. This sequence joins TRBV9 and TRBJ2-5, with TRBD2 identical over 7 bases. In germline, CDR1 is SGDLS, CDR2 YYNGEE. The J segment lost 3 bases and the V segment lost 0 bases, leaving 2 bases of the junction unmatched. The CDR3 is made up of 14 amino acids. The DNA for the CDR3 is TGTGCCAGCAGCGTAGGGCTAGCGGAAGAGACCCAGTACTTC. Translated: CASSVGLAEETQYF.

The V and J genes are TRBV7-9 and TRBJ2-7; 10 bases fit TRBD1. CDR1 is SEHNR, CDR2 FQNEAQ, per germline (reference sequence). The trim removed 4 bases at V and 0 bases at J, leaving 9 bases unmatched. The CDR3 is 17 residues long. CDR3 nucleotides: TGTGCCAGCAGCTCCGGACAGGGGGGCACATTCTCCTACGAGCAGTACTTC. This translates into CASSSGQGGTFSYEQYF.